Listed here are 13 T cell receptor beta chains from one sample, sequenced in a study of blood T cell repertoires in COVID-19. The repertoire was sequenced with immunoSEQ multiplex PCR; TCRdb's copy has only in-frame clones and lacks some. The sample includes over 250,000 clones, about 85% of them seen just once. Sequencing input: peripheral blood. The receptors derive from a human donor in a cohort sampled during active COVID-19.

In DNA form, the CDR3 reads TGTGCCAGCAGTGATGCCGGGACTCAAAGAGAGACCCAGTACTTC. Translating gives CASSDAGTQRETQYF. V gene TRBV25-1 combines with J gene TRBJ2-5; D might be TRBD2 (6 bases). The CDR3 totals 15 residues. CDR1 and CDR2 from the germline V gene are MGHDK and SYGVNS. Trimming left V 3 bases short and J 4 bases short, with 15 bases between.

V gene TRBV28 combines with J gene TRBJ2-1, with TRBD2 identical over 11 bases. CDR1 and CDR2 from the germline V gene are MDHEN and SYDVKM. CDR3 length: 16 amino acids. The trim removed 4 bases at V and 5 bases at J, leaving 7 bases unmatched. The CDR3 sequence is CASSSIAGGDHNEQFF. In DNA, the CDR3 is TGTGCCAGCAGTTCAATAGCGGGAGGGGACCACAATGAGCAGTTCTTC.

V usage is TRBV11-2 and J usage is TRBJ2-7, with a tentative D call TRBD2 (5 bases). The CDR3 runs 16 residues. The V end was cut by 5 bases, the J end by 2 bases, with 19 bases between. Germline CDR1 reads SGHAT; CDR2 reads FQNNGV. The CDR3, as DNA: TGTGCCAGCAGCGCGTTGACGGGAAGTGGGCCCTACGAGCAGTACTTC. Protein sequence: CASSALTGSGPYEQYF. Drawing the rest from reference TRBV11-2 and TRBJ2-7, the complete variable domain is EAGVAQSPRYKIIEKRQSVAFWCNPISGHATLYWYQQILGQGPKLLIQFQNNGVVDDSQLPKDRFSAERLKGVDSTLKIQPAKLEDSAVYLCASSALTGSGPYEQYFGPGTRLTVT.

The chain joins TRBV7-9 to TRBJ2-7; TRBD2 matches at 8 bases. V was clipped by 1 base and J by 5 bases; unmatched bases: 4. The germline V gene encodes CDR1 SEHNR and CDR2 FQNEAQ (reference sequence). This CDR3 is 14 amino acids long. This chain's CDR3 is CASSLGLARDEQYF. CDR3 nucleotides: TGTGCCAGCAGCTTAGGACTAGCGAGAGACGAGCAGTACTTC. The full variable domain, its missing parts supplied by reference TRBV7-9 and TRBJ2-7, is DTGVSQNPRHKITKRGQNVTFRCDPISEHNRLYWYRQTLGQGPEFLTYFQNEAQLEKSRLLSDRFSAERPKGSFSTLEIQRTEQGDSAMYLCASSLGLARDEQYFGPGTRLTVT.

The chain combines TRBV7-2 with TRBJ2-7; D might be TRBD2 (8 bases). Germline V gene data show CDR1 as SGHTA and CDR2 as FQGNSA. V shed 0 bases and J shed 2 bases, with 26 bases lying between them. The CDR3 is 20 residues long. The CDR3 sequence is CASSLAPTGKGLVHTYEQYF. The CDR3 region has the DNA TGTGCCAGCAGCTTAGCGCCGACAGGGAAGGGACTAGTCCACACCTACGAGCAGTACTTC.

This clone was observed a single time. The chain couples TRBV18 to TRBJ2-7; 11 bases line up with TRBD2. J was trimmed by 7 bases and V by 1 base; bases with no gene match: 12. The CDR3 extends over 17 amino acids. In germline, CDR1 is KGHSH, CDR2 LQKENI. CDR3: CASSPHTGLAGLSEQYF. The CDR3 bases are TGTGCCAGCTCACCACATACAGGACTAGCGGGTCTCTCAGAGCAGTACTTC.

For the CDR3, the DNA is TGTGCCAGCAGCCAAGAACTACGGGATGGTGAGCAGTTCTTC. Protein sequence: CASSQELRDGEQFF. The chain recombines TRBV4-2 with TRBJ2-1; possibly TRBD2 for D (5 bases). Trimming left V 0 bases short and J 9 bases short, with 12 bases between. The CDR3 contains 14 residues. Germline V CDR1 and CDR2: LGHNA, YNFKEQ.

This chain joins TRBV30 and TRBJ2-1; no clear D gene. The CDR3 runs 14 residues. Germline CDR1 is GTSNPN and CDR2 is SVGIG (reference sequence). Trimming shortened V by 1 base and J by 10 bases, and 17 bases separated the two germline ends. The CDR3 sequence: CAWSGTIWNAEQFF. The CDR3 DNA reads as TGTGCCTGGAGTGGTACTATATGGAATGCAGAGCAGTTCTTC.

The CDR3 here is CASAFTSRTDTQYF. The CDR3 nucleotides are TGTGCCTCAGCCTTCACTAGTAGAACAGATACGCAGTATTTT. The rearrangement links TRBV2 to TRBJ2-3, with D possibly being TRBD2 (5 bases). Trimming took off 11 bases at V and 3 bases at J, with 18 bases between the two ends. The germline V gene has CDR1 SNHLY and CDR2 FYNNEI. This CDR3 contains 14 residues.

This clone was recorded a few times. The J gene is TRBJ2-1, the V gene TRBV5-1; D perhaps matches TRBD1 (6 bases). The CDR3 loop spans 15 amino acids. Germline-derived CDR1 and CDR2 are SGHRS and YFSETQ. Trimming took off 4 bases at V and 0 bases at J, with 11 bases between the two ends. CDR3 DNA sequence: TGCGCCAGCAGCCCTACAGGGACCTCCTACAATGAGCAGTTCTTC. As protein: CASSPTGTSYNEQFF.

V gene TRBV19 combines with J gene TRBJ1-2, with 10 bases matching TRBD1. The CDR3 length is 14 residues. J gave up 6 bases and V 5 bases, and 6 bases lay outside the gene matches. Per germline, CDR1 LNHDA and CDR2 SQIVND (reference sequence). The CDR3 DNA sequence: TGTGCCAGTAGTTCAACCGGGACAGGGGATGGCTACACCTTC. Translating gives CASSSTGTGDGYTF.

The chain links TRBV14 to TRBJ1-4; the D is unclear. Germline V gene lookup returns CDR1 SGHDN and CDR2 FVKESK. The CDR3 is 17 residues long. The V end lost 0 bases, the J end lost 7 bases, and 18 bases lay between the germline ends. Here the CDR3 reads CASSQDRVGVGFEKLFF. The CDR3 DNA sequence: TGTGCCAGCAGCCAAGATCGCGTCGGGGTCGGATTTGAAAAACTGTTTTTT.

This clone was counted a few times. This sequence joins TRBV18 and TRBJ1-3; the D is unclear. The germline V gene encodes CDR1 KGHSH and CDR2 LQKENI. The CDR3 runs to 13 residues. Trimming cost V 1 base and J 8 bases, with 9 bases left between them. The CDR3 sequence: CASSPREGDTIYF. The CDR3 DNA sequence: TGTGCCAGCTCACCACGAGAGGGTGACACCATATATTTT.